These 10 T cell receptor beta chains share one sample of origin, sequenced in a study of blood T cell repertoires in COVID-19. Libraries were prepared by immunoSEQ multiplex PCR; TCRdb keeps only in-frame clonotypes and omits some of them. The table has hundreds of thousands of clones, 86% seen once; the top ten hold over 1.3%. The sequenced sample was peripheral blood. The receptors stem from a woman in her twenties or thirties with active or convalescent COVID-19.

This clone was seen once. This rearrangement joins TRBV29-1 to TRBJ2-3, with unresolved D. CDR1 is SQVTM, CDR2 ANQGSEA, per germline. V was clipped by 4 bases and J by 4 bases, with 9 bases between them. The length of the CDR3 is 12 residues. In DNA form, the CDR3 reads TGCAGCGTTGGTGGCAGTCCAGATACGCAGTATTTT. Translating gives CSVGGSPDTQYF.

The V call is TRBV18, the J call TRBJ2-7; 7 bases map to TRBD1. This CDR3 is built from 12 residues. The ends lost 6 bases at V and 6 bases at J; junction bases unmatched: 5. The germline gives CDR1 KGHSH, CDR2 LQKENI. The CDR3 DNA is TGTGCCAGCTCTCCAGACAGGGTCGAGCAGTACTTC. Protein: CASSPDRVEQYF.

The rearrangement joins TRBV4-1 to TRBJ2-7; TRBD2 matches at 13 bases. This CDR3 comprises 15 residues. Germline CDR1 MGHRA, CDR2 YSYEKL. Trimming cost V 1 base and J 5 bases; bases outside gene matches: 2. The CDR3 nucleotides read TGCGCCAGCAGCCAAGGACTAGCGGGAGGAAACGAGCAGTACTTC. This sequence encodes CASSQGLAGGNEQYF.

This clone has just a few counts. The CDR3 is CASRHQGSEKLFF. In nucleotides, the CDR3 is TGCGCCAGCAGGCACCAGGGCTCAGAAAAACTGTTTTTT. The J gene is TRBJ1-4, the V gene TRBV5-1; D may be TRBD1 (5 bases). This CDR3 contains 13 residues. Trimming removed 5 bases at V and 8 bases at J, with 13 bases between. CDR1 and CDR2 from the germline V gene are SGHRS and YFSETQ.

The chain recombines TRBV7-2 with TRBJ1-2; D unresolved. The CDR3 covers 14 residues. V was cut by 10 bases and J by 0 bases, with 15 bases left in between. Germline V CDR1 and CDR2: SGHTA, FQGNSA. Here the CDR3 reads CATRKVAANYGYTF. In DNA form, the CDR3 reads TGTGCCACTCGGAAGGTGGCGGCTAACTATGGCTACACCTTC.

CDR3: CASSKWGESSPLHF. As DNA, the CDR3 is TGTGCCAGCAGCAAATGGGGGGAGAGTTCACCCCTCCACTTT. The V and J genes are TRBV21-1 and TRBJ1-6. TRBV21-1 is a pseudogene segment. This CDR3 spans 14 amino acids.

The rearrangement links TRBV5-4 to TRBJ1-2; D is unresolved. V was shortened by 1 base and J by 2 bases, with 6 bases between the two germline ends. CDR1 SGHNT and CDR2 YYREEE come from the germline V gene (reference sequence). There are 13 residues in the CDR3. CDR3 sequence reads: CASSLTPNYGYTF. As DNA, the CDR3 is TGTGCCAGCAGCTTGACACCGAACTATGGCTACACCTTC.

CDR3 region: CASSKGQGAQNIQYF. The CDR3 bases are TGTGCCAGTAGTAAGGGACAGGGGGCGCAAAACATTCAGTACTTC. This rearrangement joins TRBV19 to TRBJ2-4; 12 bases fit TRBD1. From germline, CDR1 is LNHDA and CDR2 SQIVND (reference sequence). The CDR3 sequence is 15 residues long. The V and J ends lost 4 bases and 5 bases, in that order; junction bases with no gene match: 3.

The chain combines TRBV7-2 with TRBJ1-1; 9 bases agree with TRBD1. Losses at the gene ends were 2 bases for V and 3 bases for J; bases not matched to a gene: 1. Germline V gene lookup returns CDR1 SGHTA and CDR2 FQGNSA. This CDR3 contains 14 residues. The CDR3 region is CASSLTGGHTEAFF. CDR3 DNA: TGTGCCAGCAGCTTAACAGGGGGCCACACTGAAGCTTTCTTT.

The CDR3: CASSQDRGFSLHF. The CDR3 nucleotides are TGTGCCAGCAGCCAAGATCGAGGGTTTTCCCTCCACTTT. The J gene is TRBJ1-6, the V gene TRBV14; D is ambiguous. The CDR3 contains 13 residues. Trimming pared 0 bases from V and 14 bases from J, leaving 11 bases between. Per germline, CDR1 SGHDN and CDR2 FVKESK. Using reference TRBV14 and TRBJ1-6 for the parts outside the CDR3, the full variable domain is EAGVTQFPSHSVIEKGQTVTLRCDPISGHDNLYWYRRVMGKEIKFLLHFVKESKQDESGMPNNRFLAERTGGTYSTLKVQPAELEDSGVYFCASSQDRGFSLHFGNGTRLTVT.